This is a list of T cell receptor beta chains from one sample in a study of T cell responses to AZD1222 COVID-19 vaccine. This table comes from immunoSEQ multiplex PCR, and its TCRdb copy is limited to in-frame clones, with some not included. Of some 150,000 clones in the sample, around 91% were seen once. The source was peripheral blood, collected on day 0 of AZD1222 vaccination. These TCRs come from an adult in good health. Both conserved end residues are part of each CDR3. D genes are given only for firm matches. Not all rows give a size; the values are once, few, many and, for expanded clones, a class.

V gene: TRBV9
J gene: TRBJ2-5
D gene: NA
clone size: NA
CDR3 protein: CASNQQAQETQYF
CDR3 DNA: TGTGCCAGCAACCAACAGGCACAAGAGACCCAGTACTTC

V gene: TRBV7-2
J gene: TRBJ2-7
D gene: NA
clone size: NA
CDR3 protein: CASSFGSEQYF
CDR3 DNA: TGTGCCAGCAGCTTCGGGTCCGAGCAGTACTTC

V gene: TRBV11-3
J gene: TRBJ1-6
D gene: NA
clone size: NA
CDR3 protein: CASSWTEIVNSPLHF
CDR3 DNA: TGTGCCAGCAGCTGGACAGAAATAGTTAATTCACCCCTCCACTTT

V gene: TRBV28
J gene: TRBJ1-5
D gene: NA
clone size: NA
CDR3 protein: CASSYGSNQPQHF
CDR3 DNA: TGTGCCAGCAGTTACGGAAGCAATCAGCCCCAGCATTTT

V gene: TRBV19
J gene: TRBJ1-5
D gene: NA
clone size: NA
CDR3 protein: CASSMSWGDQPQHF
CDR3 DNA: TGTGCCAGTAGTATGTCTTGGGGGGATCAGCCCCAGCATTTT

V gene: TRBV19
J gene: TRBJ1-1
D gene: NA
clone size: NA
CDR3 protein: CASSIGANTEAFF
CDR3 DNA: TGTGCCAGTAGTATAGGGGCGAACACTGAAGCTTTCTTT

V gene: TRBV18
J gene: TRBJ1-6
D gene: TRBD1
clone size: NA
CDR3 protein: CASSLREGAYNSPLHF
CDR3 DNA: TGTGCCAGCTCCCTTAGGGAGGGGGCTTATAATTCACCCCTCCACTTT

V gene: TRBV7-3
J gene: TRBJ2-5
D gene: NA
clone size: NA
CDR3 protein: CASSPGFGGLIETQYF
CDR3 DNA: TGTGCCAGCAGCCCAGGGTTTGGGGGGCTGATAGAGACCCAGTACTTC

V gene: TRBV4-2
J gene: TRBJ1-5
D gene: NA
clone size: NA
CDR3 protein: CASSQDRVQPQHF
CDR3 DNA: TGTGCCAGCAGCCAAGATCGGGTTCAGCCCCAGCATTTT

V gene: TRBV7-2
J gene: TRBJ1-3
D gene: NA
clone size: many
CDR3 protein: CASSLATGLAGNTIYF
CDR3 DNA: TGTGCCAGCAGCTTAGCTACAGGGCTTGCTGGAAACACCATATATTTT

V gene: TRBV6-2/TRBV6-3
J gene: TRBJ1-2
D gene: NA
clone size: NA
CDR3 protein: CASSPRTVKYGYTF
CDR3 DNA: TGTGCCAGCAGTCCCCGGACAGTAAAGTATGGCTACACCTTC

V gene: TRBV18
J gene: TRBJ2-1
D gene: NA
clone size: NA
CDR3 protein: CASSRAEYNEQFF
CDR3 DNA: TGTGCCAGCTCCAGAGCAGAGTACAATGAGCAGTTCTTC

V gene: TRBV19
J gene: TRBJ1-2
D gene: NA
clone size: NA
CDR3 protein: CASHPNRRGIGYTF
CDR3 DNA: TGTGCCAGTCATCCTAACCGGAGGGGGATTGGCTACACCTTC

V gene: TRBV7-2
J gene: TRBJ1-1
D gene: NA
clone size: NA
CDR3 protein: CASSLSGLRNTEAFF
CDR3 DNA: TGTGCCAGCAGCTTATCCGGGTTGAGGAACACTGAAGCTTTCTTT

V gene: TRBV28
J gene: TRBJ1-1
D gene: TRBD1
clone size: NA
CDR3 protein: CASTPGGQVLMENTEAFF
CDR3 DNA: TGTGCCAGCACCCCGGGCGGACAGGTCCTTATGGAAAACACTGAAGCTTTCTTT

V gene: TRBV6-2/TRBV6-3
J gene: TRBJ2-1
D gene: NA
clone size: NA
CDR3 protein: CASSYPDTRYNEQFF
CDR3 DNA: TGTGCCAGCAGTTACCCGGACACTAGATACAATGAGCAGTTCTTC

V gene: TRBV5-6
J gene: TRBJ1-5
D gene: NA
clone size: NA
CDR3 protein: CASSLVGQPQHF
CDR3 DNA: TGTGCCAGCAGCTTGGTTGGACAGCCCCAGCATTTT